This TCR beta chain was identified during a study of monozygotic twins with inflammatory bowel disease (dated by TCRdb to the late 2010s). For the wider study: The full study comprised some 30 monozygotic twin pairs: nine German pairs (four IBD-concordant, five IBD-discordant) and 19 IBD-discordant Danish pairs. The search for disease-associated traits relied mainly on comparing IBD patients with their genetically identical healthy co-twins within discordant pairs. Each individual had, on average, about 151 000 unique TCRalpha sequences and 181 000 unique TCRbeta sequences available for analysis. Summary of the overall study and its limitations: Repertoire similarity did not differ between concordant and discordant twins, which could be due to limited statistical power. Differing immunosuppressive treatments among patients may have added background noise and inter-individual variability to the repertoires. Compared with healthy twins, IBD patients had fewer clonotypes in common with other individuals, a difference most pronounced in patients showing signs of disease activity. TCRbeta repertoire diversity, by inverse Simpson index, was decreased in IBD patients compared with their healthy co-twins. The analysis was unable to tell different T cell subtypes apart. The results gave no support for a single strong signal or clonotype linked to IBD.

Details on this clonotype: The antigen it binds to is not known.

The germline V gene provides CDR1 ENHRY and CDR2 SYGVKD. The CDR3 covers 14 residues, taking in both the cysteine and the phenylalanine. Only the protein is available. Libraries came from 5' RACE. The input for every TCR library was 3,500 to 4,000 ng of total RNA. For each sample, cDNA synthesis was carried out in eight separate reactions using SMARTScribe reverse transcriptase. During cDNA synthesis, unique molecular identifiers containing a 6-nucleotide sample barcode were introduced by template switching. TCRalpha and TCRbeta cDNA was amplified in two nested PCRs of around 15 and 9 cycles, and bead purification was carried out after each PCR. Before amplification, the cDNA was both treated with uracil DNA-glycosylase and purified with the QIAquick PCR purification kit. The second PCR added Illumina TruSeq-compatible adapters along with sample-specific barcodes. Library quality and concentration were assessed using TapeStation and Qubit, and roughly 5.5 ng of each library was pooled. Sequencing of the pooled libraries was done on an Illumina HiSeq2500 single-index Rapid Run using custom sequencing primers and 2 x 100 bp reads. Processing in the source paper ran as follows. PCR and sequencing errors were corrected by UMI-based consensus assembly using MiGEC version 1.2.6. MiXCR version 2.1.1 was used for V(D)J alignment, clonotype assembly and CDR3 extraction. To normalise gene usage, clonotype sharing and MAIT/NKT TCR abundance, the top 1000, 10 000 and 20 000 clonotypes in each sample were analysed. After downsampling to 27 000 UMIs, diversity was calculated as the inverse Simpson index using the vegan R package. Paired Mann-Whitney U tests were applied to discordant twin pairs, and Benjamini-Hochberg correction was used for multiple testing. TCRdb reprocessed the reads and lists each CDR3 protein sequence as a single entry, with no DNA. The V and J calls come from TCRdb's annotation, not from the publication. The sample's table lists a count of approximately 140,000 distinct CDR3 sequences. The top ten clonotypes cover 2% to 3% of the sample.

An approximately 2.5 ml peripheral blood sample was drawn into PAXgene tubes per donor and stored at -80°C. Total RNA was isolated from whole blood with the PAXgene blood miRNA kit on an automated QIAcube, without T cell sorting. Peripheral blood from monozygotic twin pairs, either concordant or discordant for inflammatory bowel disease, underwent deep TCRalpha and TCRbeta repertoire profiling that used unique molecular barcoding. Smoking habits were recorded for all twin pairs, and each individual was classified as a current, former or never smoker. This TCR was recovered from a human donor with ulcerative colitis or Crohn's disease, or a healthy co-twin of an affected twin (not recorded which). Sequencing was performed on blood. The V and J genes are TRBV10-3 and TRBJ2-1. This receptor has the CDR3 CAISAQISYNEQFF.